The clone carrying this T cell receptor (beta chain) was recorded many times. Patients showing uncontrolled infection, other autoimmune disease, pregnancy or lactation were ineligible. The diagnostic basis comprised clinical symptoms, serum thyroxine and TRAb, thyroid ultrasound and orbital computed tomography. TCR beta CDR3 regions were amplified from RNA. TCR CDR3 underwent first-round RT-PCR with the HTBI primer set. TCRdb re-called the multiplex PCR reads with MiXCR, one entry per CDR3 protein. The sample consists of nearly 250,000 distinct CDR3 sequences, about a sixth of them appearing once. Trimming removed 2 bases from V and 7 bases from J; junction bases left unmatched: 25. Germline CDR1 and CDR2: KGHDR and SFDVKD. The CDR3 loop spans 21 amino acids. This record comes from a study of T cells in Graves' hyperthyroidism and ophthalmopathy.

The genes are TRBV24-1 and TRBJ1-2; 9 nucleotides align to TRBD1. Sequences were obtained from blood. The receptor comes from a woman aged 18 to 35 with Graves' ophthalmopathy. As DNA, the CDR3 is TGTGCCACCAGTGATTCTAAAGCCGGAAGAGGGACGACAGGGGGGCTGGTTGGCTACACCTTC. Translating it yields CATSDSKAGRGTTGGLVGYTF.